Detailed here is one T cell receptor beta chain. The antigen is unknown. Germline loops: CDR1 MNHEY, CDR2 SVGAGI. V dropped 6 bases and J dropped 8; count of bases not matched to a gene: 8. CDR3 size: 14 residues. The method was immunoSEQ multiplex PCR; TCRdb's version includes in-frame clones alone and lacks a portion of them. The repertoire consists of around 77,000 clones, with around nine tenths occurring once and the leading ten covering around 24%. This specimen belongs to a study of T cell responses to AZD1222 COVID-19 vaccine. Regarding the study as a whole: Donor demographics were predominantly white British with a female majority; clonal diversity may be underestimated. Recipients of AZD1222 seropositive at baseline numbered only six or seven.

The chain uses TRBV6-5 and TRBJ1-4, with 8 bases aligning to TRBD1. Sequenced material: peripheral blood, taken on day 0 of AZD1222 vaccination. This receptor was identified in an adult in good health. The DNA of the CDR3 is TGTGCCAGCAGGGCAACAACAGGGGGAGAAAAACTGTTTTTT. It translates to CASRATTGGEKLFF.